This T cell receptor (beta chain) emerged from a study of OX40 agonist ivuxolimab in advanced cancers. Turning to the study itself: Patients undergoing dose escalation presented with hepatocellular carcinoma, melanoma, renal cell or head and neck cancer. Participants averaged 60 years of age (range about 23 to 90) and were roughly 80% male. The study's findings and limits: Clonal expansion by week 6 occurred in CD4+ and CD8+ blood T cells (at 0.1 to 3.0 mg/kg). Expanded clones belonging to CD8+ T cells outnumbered, on average, those of CD4+.

Here immunoSEQ multiplex PCR was the method, and the copy in TCRdb shows in-frame clones only, minus some. The sample carries about 92,000 clones, roughly 93% recorded once. For this clone: Its antigen is still unknown.

The V gene's germline CDR1 is SGHTA and CDR2 FQGNSA. The CDR3 length is 16 residues. With 3 bases removed from V and 6 bases from J, the gap between germline ends came to 20 bases. This receptor was taken from an adult with an advanced solid tumor such as melanoma, head and neck, liver or kidney cancer. The chain carries TRBV7-2 and TRBJ1-2; a weak D match, TRBD1 (6 bases). The sample was CD4+ or CD8+ T cells sorted from blood, taken in a trial of the OX40 agonist ivuxolimab. CDR3 sequence (DNA): TGTGCCAGCAGCTTTAGGGGACTACAAGGGGACAATGGCTACACCTTC. Its protein is CASSFRGLQGDNGYTF. The full variable domain, its missing parts supplied by reference TRBV7-2 and TRBJ1-2, is GAGVSQSPSNKVTEKGKDVELRCDPISGHTALYWYRQSLGQGLEFLIYFQGNSAPDKSGLPSDRFSAERTGGSVSTLTIQRTQQEDSAVYLCASSFRGLQGDNGYTFGSGTRLTVV.